This entry is about one T cell receptor (beta chain). What it recognizes is unknown. The sample comes from a study of Tregs in tolerant kidney transplant recipients. Whole-study findings and limits: No direct test of biological reproducibility was done here.

The method was immunoSEQ multiplex PCR; TCRdb's version includes in-frame clones alone and lacks a portion of them. The sample contains around 43,000 clones, 91% of which appear only once. This clonotype was sampled from a human donor in good health. Source material: Tregs from blood.

CDR3 nucleotides: TGCAGCGTTTTGACAGCGGGAGGGGATACGCAGTATTTT. This codes for CSVLTAGGDTQYF. The chain is built from TRBV29-1 and TRBJ2-3, with 10 nucleotides matching TRBD2. The CDR3 covers 13 residues. V gave up 5 bases and J gave up 6 bases; unmatched junction bases: 5. Germline-derived CDR1 and CDR2 are SQVTM and ANQGSEA.